This is a list of T cell receptor beta chains from one sample in a study of cytomegalovirus exposure and HLA in healthy donors. TCRdb keeps only in-frame clones here, not all; method: immunoSEQ multiplex PCR. There are more than 75,000 clones in the sample; 79% occur only once, and 2% to 3% lies in the top ten. The sample was PBMCs. These receptors were taken from a man aged 25 to 40 in good health and CMV-seronegative. The CDR3 runs from the conserved cysteine through the conserved F or W. The D gene is left open where the match is weak. Clone sizes are given selectively: once, few, many, or a class where the clone is expanded.

d_call	v_call	j_call	clone_size	cdr3_aa	cdr3_nt
TRBD1	TRBV5-1	TRBJ1-2	-	CASSPGTGGARDYGYTF	TGCGCCAGCAGCCCCGGGACAGGGGGCGCCCGGGACTATGGCTACACCTTC
-	TRBV5-1	TRBJ2-2	-	CASSGGRNTGELFF	TGCGCCAGCAGTGGAGGTCGTAACACCGGGGAGCTGTTTTTT
TRBD2	TRBV19	TRBJ2-3	-	CASSGLAGTDTQYF	TGTGCCAGTAGCGGACTAGCGGGGACAGATACGCAGTATTTT
TRBD1	TRBV27	TRBJ1-1	-	CASRDRVAEAFF	TGTGCCAGCAGGGACAGGGTCGCTGAAGCTTTCTTT
-	TRBV7-9	TRBJ2-7	-	CASSHASGEQYF	TGTGCCAGCAGCCACGCCTCGGGAGAGCAGTACTTC
-	TRBV11-3	TRBJ2-3	-	CASSLEGSAQYF	TGTGCCAGCAGCTTAGAAGGTAGCGCGCAGTATTTT
-	TRBV9	TRBJ1-6	once	CASSHRENSPLHF	TGTGCCAGCAGCCACAGGGAGAATTCACCCCTCCACTTT
-	TRBV18	TRBJ2-2	-	CASSPFRNTGELFF	TGTGCCAGCTCACCCTTTCGGAACACCGGGGAGCTGTTTTTT
TRBD2	TRBV27	TRBJ2-7	-	CATKVRTSDYEQYF	TGTGCCACCAAAGTTCGGACTAGCGACTACGAGCAGTACTTC
-	TRBV19	TRBJ2-5	-	CASSTTGIEGTQYF	TGTGCCAGTAGTACGACGGGAATCGAGGGGACCCAGTACTTC
TRBD1	TRBV7-3	TRBJ2-2	-	CASSSGQGHGELFF	TGTGCCAGCAGCTCGGGACAGGGGCACGGGGAGCTGTTTTTT
TRBD1	TRBV18	TRBJ2-5	-	CASSGTGEIGETQYF	TGTGCCAGCTCAGGAACAGGGGAGATAGGAGAGACCCAGTACTTC
TRBD1	TRBV29-1	TRBJ2-7	-	CSVGGQGNEQYF	TGCAGCGTTGGGGGACAGGGAAACGAGCAGTACTTC